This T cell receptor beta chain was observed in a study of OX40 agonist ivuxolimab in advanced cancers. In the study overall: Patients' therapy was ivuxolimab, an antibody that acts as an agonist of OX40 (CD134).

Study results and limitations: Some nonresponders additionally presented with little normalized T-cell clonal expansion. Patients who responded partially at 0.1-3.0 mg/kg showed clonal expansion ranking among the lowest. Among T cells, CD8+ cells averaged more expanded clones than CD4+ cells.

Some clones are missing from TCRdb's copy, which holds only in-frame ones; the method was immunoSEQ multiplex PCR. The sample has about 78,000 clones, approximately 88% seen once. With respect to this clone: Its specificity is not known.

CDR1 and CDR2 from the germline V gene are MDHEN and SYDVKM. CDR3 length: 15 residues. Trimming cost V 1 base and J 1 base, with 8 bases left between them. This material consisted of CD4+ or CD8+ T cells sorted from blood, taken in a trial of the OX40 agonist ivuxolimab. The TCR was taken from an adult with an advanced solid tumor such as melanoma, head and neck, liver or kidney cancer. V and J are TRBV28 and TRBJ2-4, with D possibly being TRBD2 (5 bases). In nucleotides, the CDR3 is TGTGCCAGCAGTTTATTCGGGATTGCCAAAAACATTCAGTACTTC. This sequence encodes CASSLFGIAKNIQYF.